This T cell receptor (beta chain) was observed in a study of cytomegalovirus exposure and HLA in healthy donors. TCRdb keeps only in-frame clones here, not all; method: immunoSEQ multiplex PCR. This sample yields around 140,000 clones, of which around 90% are seen a single time; around 10% belongs to the top ten. The V gene end was trimmed by 6 bases and the J gene end by 9 bases; junction bases not matched to a gene: 2. Germline V lookup: CDR1 LNHDA, CDR2 SQIVND (reference sequence). The CDR3 covers 11 residues. This clone was seen a few times. Antigen unknown. General study results and limits: Among TCR beta chains, those listed as cytomegalovirus-associated numbered around 180. Cytomegalovirus status, reportedly, was diagnosed with high specificity and sensitivity by the classifier. Through in vitro validation, three CMV-associated chains were shown to be specific for CMV antigens.

V and J are TRBV19 and TRBJ2-1; 7 nucleotides match TRBD1. Sequencing was done on a sample of PBMCs. The TCR was taken from a man between 18 and 29 years old in good health and CMV-seropositive. Here the CDR3 reads CASRTGLEQFF. CDR3 in DNA: TGTGCCAGTAGGACAGGGCTTGAGCAGTTCTTC.